This TCR beta chain was recorded in a study of tumor-infiltrating lymphocytes in primary liver carcinoma. Comments on this clonotype: The antigen remains unidentified. A junction boundary mismatches the germline segment, possibly from a read error.

The length of the CDR3 is 16 residues. CDR1 and CDR2 (germline): SGHAT, FQNNGV. With a constant-region primer, TCR beta cDNA was made from approximately 520 ng of total RNA. ARM-PCR, slightly modified, supplied the TCR beta libraries through three nested multiplex PCR rounds. Running roughly 10 cycles apiece, the first two PCR rounds relied on TRBV1-TRBV30 forward primers together with a C-beta reverse primer. MiXCR was run by TCRdb on the multiplex PCR reads, yielding one entry per CDR3 protein. The sample records roughly 120,000 distinct CDR3 sequences, 64% being singletons. Whole-study findings and limits: It was observed that only about 8-24% of the top clones appeared in every one of the five tumor regions. Blood fell significantly below tumors in its top-250-clone fraction (p = 0.039).

Extraction of RNA together with DNA used roughly 20-32 mg of unsorted bulk tissue. Patients diagnosed with primary liver carcinoma received treatment through surgical resection. The sequence was collected from a woman aged 55-69 years with primary liver carcinoma and hepatitis B virus infection. Sequenced sample: liver tumor tissue from sampling region 3. The subset was: tumor region T3, left-lateral pole. The rearrangement joins TRBV11-2 to TRBJ1-3; D remains unclear. The CDR3 DNA is TGTGCCATCAACAAAATGGCCGGAGTCTCTGTAAACACCATATATTTT. This sequence encodes CAINKMAGVSVNTIYF.